Reported below is one T cell receptor beta chain. CDR1 and CDR2 from the germline V gene are SNHLY and FYNNEI. The junction had 7 bases not matched to a gene; V was cut back by 6 bases and J by 0 bases. The CDR3 has 16 amino acids. The data are from a study of Graves' ophthalmopathy and Graves' hyperthyroidism. Beta-chain TCR CDR3 regions were amplified from RNA transcripts. The workflow started with a first-round RT-PCR run with HTBI primers and then moved on to a second-round multiplex PCR. Each CDR3 protein is one row after TCRdb ran MiXCR on the multiplex PCR reads. The sample lists 900,000 to 1,200,000 distinct CDR3 sequences, 36% occurring once.

The chain uses TRBV2 and TRBJ1-1, with 10 nucleotides matching TRBD1. The sample was peripheral blood or thyroid tissue (not recorded which). This TCR derives from an adult man with Graves' hyperthyroidism. The CDR3 DNA is TGTGCCAGCAGACGGGGACAGGGGATCATGAACACTGAAGCTTTCTTT. As protein: CASRRGQGIMNTEAFF.